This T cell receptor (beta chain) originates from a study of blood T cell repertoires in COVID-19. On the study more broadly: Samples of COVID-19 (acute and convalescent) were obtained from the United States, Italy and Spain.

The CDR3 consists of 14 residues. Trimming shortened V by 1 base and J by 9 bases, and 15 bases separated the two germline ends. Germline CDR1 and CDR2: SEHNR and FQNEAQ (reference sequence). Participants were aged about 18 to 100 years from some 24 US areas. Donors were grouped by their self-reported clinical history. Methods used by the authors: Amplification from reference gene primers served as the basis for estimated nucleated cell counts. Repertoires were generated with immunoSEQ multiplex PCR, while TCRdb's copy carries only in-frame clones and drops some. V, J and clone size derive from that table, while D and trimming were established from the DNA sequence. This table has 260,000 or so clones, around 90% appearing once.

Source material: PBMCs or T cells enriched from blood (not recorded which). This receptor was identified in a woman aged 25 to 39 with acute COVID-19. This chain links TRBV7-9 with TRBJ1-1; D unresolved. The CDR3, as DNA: TGTGCCAGCAGCTTAGATTACGGAACACAGAAAGCTTTCTTT. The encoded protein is CASSLDYGTQKAFF.